The TCR beta chain described here comes from a study of shared T cell receptors in the human thymus. The CDR3 is made up of 13 amino acids. Germline values: CDR1 MNHNS, CDR2 SASEGT. V shed 4 bases, J shed 5 bases, and the junction held 5 bases outside the gene matches. TCRdb's copy holds only in-frame clones and misses some; the assay was immunoSEQ multiplex PCR. The data contain hundreds of thousands of clones, more than 75% of them singletons. These records were also assigned to another study, of human thymus T cells. Turning to that study: Samples came from healthy Finnish infants during open corrective cardiac surgery.

The chain joins TRBV6-1 to TRBJ2-7, with 7 nucleotides matching TRBD1. The sequence was obtained from a boy under two years old with a congenital heart defect. Sequencing was performed on thymocytes. CDR3 sequence reads: CASSAGQHHEQYF. The CDR3 DNA is TGTGCCAGCAGTGCGGGACAGCACCACGAGCAGTACTTC.